The clone carrying this T cell receptor (beta chain) was seen at least ten times. Antigen unknown. Over 9 ml of fresh peripheral blood supplied the PBMCs. Germline assignment: CDR1 SNHLY and CDR2 FYNNEI. The V gene lost 8 bases and the J gene lost 7 bases, with 17 bases spanning the gap. This CDR3 spans 14 amino acids. The sample originates from a study of T cells in Graves' hyperthyroidism and ophthalmopathy. Study summary: Prior to any treatment, at the point of initial diagnosis, peripheral blood was collected.

RNA transcripts served as the template for amplifying TCR beta CDR3 regions. Researchers ran a first-round RT-PCR on the TCR CDR3 using the HTBI primer set. Each CDR3 protein is one row after TCRdb ran MiXCR on the multiplex PCR reads. The sample records roughly 800,000 distinct CDR3 sequences, 38% being singletons. Study outcomes and limitations: Most clonotypes expanded in thyroid above 0.001 were likewise present in blood.

The origin of this receptor is a man aged 18 to 29 with Graves' hyperthyroidism. The chain is built from TRBV2 and TRBJ1-4; D gene ambiguous. The material sequenced was blood. In nucleotides, the CDR3 is TGTGCCAGCCTCACGGAGGATTATGGTGAAAAACTGTTTTTT. Residues: CASLTEDYGEKLFF.